Described below is a single T cell receptor (beta chain) sequence and its context. This sample stems from a study of Graves' ophthalmopathy and Graves' hyperthyroidism. This CDR3 is 17 amino acids long. Looked up from germline, CDR1 is SGDLS and CDR2 is YYNGEE. V was pared by 3 bases and J by 4 bases, with 12 bases of the junction left unmatched. Transcripts of RNA were the source for amplifying TCR beta CDR3 regions. HTBI primers primed a first-round RT-PCR, and a second-round multiplex PCR followed. TCRdb used MiXCR to reprocess the multiplex PCR reads, holding one entry per CDR3 protein. The sample consists of over a million distinct CDR3 sequences, roughly 35% of them appearing once.

The chain has TRBV9 and TRBJ1-5; TRBD1 aligns across 8 bases. Sequenced input: peripheral blood or thyroid tissue (not recorded which). The sequence derives from an adult man with Graves' hyperthyroidism. The CDR3 is CASSAVEAGQGNQPQHF. The CDR3 coding sequence is TGTGCCAGCAGCGCCGTTGAAGCAGGACAGGGTAATCAGCCCCAGCATTTT.